These 8 T cell receptor beta chains were sequenced from one sample in a study of cytomegalovirus exposure and HLA in healthy donors. Use of 60 Vbeta and 13 Jbeta primers characterized the PCR. Clones were sequenced by immunoSEQ multiplex PCR, and TCRdb holds only the in-frame ones, with some missing. This table lists some 130,000 clones. Material: PBMCs. The receptors were gathered from a woman between 40 and 50 years old in good health and CMV-seronegative.

CDR3 region: CASSLAGGRNQPQHF. CDR3 nucleotides: TGTGCCAGCAGCCTAGCAGGGGGCCGCAATCAGCCCCAGCATTTT. The gene calls are TRBV14 and TRBJ1-5; 8 nucleotides match TRBD1. This CDR3 has 15 residues. J lost 2 bases, V lost 4 bases, and 4 bases had no gene match. Per germline, CDR1 SGHDN and CDR2 FVKESK.

The chain joins TRBV5-4 to TRBJ1-1; D gene unclear. The CDR3 totals 15 residues. V was trimmed by 4 bases and J by 0 bases, leaving 13 bases between them. CDR1 is SGHNT and CDR2 is YYREEE in the germline V gene (reference sequence). The CDR3 loop reads CASSPAVQMNTEAFF. For the CDR3, the DNA is TGTGCCAGCAGCCCTGCGGTTCAGATGAACACTGAAGCTTTCTTT.

The chain is built from TRBV28 and TRBJ1-2, with 7 bases that match TRBD1. CDR3 length equals 13 residues. CDR1 is MDHEN and CDR2 is SYDVKM in the germline V gene. V was clipped by 6 bases and J by 8 bases; unmatched bases: 9. CDR3 sequence reads: CASSHTGDVGYTF. For the CDR3, the DNA is TGTGCCAGCAGCCACACAGGGGACGTAGGCTACACCTTC.

The V gene is TRBV28, the J gene TRBJ1-1; 7 positions agree with TRBD1. After removal of 6 bases from V and 4 bases from J, the junction contained 5 bases not matched to a gene. The germline gives CDR1 MDHEN, CDR2 SYDVKM. The CDR3 spans 13 residues. CDR3 amino acids: CASRFGTATEAFF. The CDR3 nucleotides read TGTGCCAGCAGATTCGGGACAGCCACTGAAGCTTTCTTT.

The chain combines TRBV6-6 with TRBJ2-2, with D perhaps matching TRBD1 (5 bases). The length of the CDR3 is 14 residues. Germline CDR1 and CDR2: MNHNY and SVGAGI (reference sequence). Trimming removed 4 bases from V and 3 bases from J, with 9 bases in between. CDR3 region: CASSFRQYTGELFF. Here the CDR3 DNA reads TGTGCCAGCAGTTTCAGACAGTACACCGGGGAGCTGTTTTTT.

The chain joins TRBV5-4 to TRBJ1-2; D unclear. V dropped 0 bases and J dropped 0 bases, with 9 bases sitting between them. The CDR3 has 15 residues. Germline V CDR1 and CDR2: SGHNT, YYREEE (reference sequence). This CDR3 reads CASSLVPGTNYGYTF. CDR3 bases: TGTGCCAGCAGCTTGGTTCCGGGTACTAACTATGGCTACACCTTC.

The rearrangement joins TRBV6-1 to TRBJ2-2; possible D gene TRBD1, 6 bases. The CDR3 has 19 residues. Trimming took 0 bases from V and 3 from J, leaving 20 bases between them. CDR1 and CDR2 from the germline V gene are MNHNS and SASEGT. The CDR3 bases are TGTGCCAGCAGTGAAGCGGTAGGCCGGAACAGGGCGTACACCGGGGAGCTGTTTTTT. Protein sequence: CASSEAVGRNRAYTGELFF.

Of note for this clone: Mismatch with germline at one junction end may stem from a read error. CDR3 in amino acids: CASREDQGRGYTF. CDR3 DNA: TGTGCCAGCAGAGAAGATCAGGGTAGGGGCTACACCTTC. The V and J genes are TRBV6-1 and TRBJ1-2; tentative D call: TRBD1 (5 bases). Per the germline V gene, CDR1 is MNHNS and CDR2 is SASEGT. This CDR3 is built from 13 residues.